This TCR beta chain was recovered during a study of blood T cell repertoires in COVID-19. As for the study in general: What the recovered Cohort 3 donors had was two negative PCRs, clearance, or symptom resolution.

In its sample, this clone was seen once. Generated by immunoSEQ multiplex PCR, the TCRdb table keeps only in-frame clones and is missing some. Of roughly 340,000 clones listed, more than 70% were seen once; the top ten hold less than 2.5%. Participants came from some 23 US areas, aged about 18 to 89 years. Participants reported their clinical history, and cohort assignment relied on those reports. The CDR3 runs to 16 residues. Trimming took 1 base from V and 3 from J, leaving 16 bases between them. Germline CDR1 reads SGHAT; CDR2 reads FQNNGV. The origin of this receptor is a man between 35 and 55 years old in a cohort exposed to, infected with or recovered from COVID-19 (not recorded which). This sequence joins TRBV11-2 and TRBJ2-7; D is possibly TRBD2 (5 bases). The sequenced sample consisted of PBMCs or T cells enriched from blood (not recorded which). The DNA of the CDR3 is TGTGCCAGCAGCTTAGCGGGCGGGCCTCAAGGCTACGAGCAGTACTTC. Protein: CASSLAGGPQGYEQYF.